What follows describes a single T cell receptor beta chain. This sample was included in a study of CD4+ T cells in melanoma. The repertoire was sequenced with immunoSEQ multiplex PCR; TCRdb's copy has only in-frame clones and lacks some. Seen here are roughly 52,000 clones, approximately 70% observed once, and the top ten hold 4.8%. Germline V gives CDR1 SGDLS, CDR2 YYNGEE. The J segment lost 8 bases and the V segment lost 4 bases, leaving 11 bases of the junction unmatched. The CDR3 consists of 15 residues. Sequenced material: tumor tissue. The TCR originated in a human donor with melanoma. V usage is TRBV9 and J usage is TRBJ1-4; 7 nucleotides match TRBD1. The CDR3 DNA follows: TGTGCCAGCAGCCATACAGGGGAAGGGAGGGAAAAACTGTTTTTT. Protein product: CASSHTGEGREKLFF.